Below, 5 T cell receptor beta chains from the same sample are listed, as sequenced in a study of radiotherapy plus CTLA-4 blockade in lung cancer (dated by TCRdb to 2017 to 2018). The library was made by the immunoSEQ multiplex PCR assay. The table comes from immuneACCESS by way of TCRdb, which keeps in-frame sequences with V and J called. Part of the clones is missing from these tables; in studies checked, under half for an unresolved V gene and the rest for unknown reasons. The sample table contains 43,000 or so clones; only one count was recorded for about three quarters of them. The top ten clones comprise 3.5% to 4% of the sample. Here the sequenced sample was peripheral blood, taken from a patient treated with radiotherapy plus ipilimumab. The origin of the receptors is a human donor with non-small cell lung cancer who had a complete response to radiotherapy plus ipilimumab.

The V call is TRBV7-9, the J call TRBJ2-1; D uncertain. The CDR3 totals 13 residues. Germline V gene data show CDR1 as SEHNR and CDR2 as FQNEAQ (reference sequence). V lost 1 base and J lost 10, with 11 bases in between. CDR3 coding DNA: TGTGCCAGCAGCTTAGGAGCCCCATACGAGCAGTTCTTC. Residues: CASSLGAPYEQFF.

The chain carries TRBV7-2 and TRBJ1-2; D gene ambiguous. CDR1 is SGHTA and CDR2 is FQGNSA in the germline V gene. This CDR3 is built from 13 residues. V was cut by 1 base and J by 4 bases, with 7 bases left in between. CDR3 sequence reads: CASSLVAPYGYTF. The CDR3 bases are TGTGCCAGCAGCTTAGTGGCTCCCTATGGCTACACCTTC. The full variable domain, with the rest looked up from reference TRBV7-2 and TRBJ1-2, is GAGVSQSPSNKVTEKGKDVELRCDPISGHTALYWYRQSLGQGLEFLIYFQGNSAPDKSGLPSDRFSAERTGGSVSTLTIQRTQQEDSAVYLCASSLVAPYGYTFGSGTRLTVV.

This clone was observed a handful of times. CDR3 protein: CASSQDRSASANEQFF. Here the CDR3 DNA reads TGCGCCAGCAGCCAAGATCGGAGTGCCTCGGCGAATGAGCAGTTCTTC. J is TRBJ2-1 and V is TRBV4-3; D ambiguous. From germline, CDR1 is LGHNA and CDR2 YSLEER. CDR3 length: 16 amino acids. Trimming left V 0 bases short and J 7 bases short, with 16 bases between.

The V and J genes are TRBV29-1 and TRBJ2-7; possible D gene TRBD1, 5 bases. V was shortened by 4 bases and J by 3 bases, with 16 bases between the two germline ends. The germline CDR1 and CDR2 sequences are SQVTM and ANQGSEA. CDR3 size: 14 residues. The CDR3 bases are TGCAGCGTTGCCCCCGCAGGGCGGCACTACGAGCAGTACTTC. This encodes CSVAPAGRHYEQYF.

V is TRBV28 and J is TRBJ2-7, with 8 bases that match TRBD2. The CDR3 length is 14 residues. Trimming took 6 bases from V and 2 from J; bases not matched to a gene: 6. CDR1 MDHEN and CDR2 SYDVKM come from the germline V gene. The DNA for the CDR3 is TGTGCCAGCAGCTCAGCGGGAGTAGCCTACGAGCAGTACTTC. It codes for CASSSAGVAYEQYF.